The 29 T cell receptor beta chains reported below all come from one sample, sequenced in a study of control samples from healthy donors and cancer patients. Using immunoSEQ multiplex PCR, the repertoire was profiled, and TCRdb retains in-frame clones only, with some absent. The sample contains about 75,000 clones, around 84% of which appear only once. Sequences were obtained from blood. These TCRs come from a man in his fifties or sixties in good health.

The sample holds one count of this clone. This chain links TRBV2 with TRBJ2-7; D is undetermined. The CDR3 spans 14 residues. Germline V gene sequence: CDR1 SNHLY, CDR2 FYNNEI. V was trimmed by 2 bases and J by 2 bases, leaving 10 bases between them. The CDR3 region has the DNA TGTGCCAGCAGTGAAAGGCTAGGCGCCTACGAGCAGTACTTC. As protein: CASSERLGAYEQYF.

V is TRBV19 and J is TRBJ1-1, with D possibly matching TRBD1 (6 bases). V shed 5 bases and J shed 1 base, with 14 bases lying between them. Germline loops: CDR1 LNHDA, CDR2 SQIVND (reference sequence). This CDR3 region has 15 residues. CDR3 nucleotides: TGTGCCAGTAGTGCCCGGGGGGGGGCGAACACTGAAGCTTTCTTT. This codes for CASSARGGANTEAFF.

In its sample, this clone was seen once. The V call is TRBV7-9, the J call TRBJ2-1; TRBD2 agrees at 9 bases. The trim removed 5 bases at V and 7 bases at J, leaving 12 bases unmatched. This CDR3 comprises 16 residues. Germline V gene sequence: CDR1 SEHNR, CDR2 FQNEAQ (reference sequence). CDR3 nucleotides: TGTGCCAGCAGCCTTGTAAATAGCGGGAGAGGTAATGAGCAGTTCTTC. It is translated as CASSLVNSGRGNEQFF.

The genes are TRBV19 and TRBJ2-5, with D perhaps given as TRBD1 or TRBD2 (6 bases each). CDR1 is LNHDA and CDR2 is SQIVND in the germline V gene (reference sequence). The CDR3 contains 17 residues. The ends were cut back, 1 base at V and 7 bases at J, with 22 bases in the middle. The CDR3, as DNA: TGTGCCAGTAGTATAGGGGGGGCGACTCCTAATTTACGGACCCAGTACTTC. As protein: CASSIGGATPNLRTQYF. The full variable domain, rest sourced from reference TRBV19 and TRBJ2-5, is DGGITQSPKYLFRKEGQNVTLSCEQNLNHDAMYWYRQDPGQGLRLIYYSQIVNDFQKGDIAEGYSVSREKKESFPLTVTSAQKNPTAFYLCASSIGGATPNLRTQYFGPGTRLLVL.

This clone was picked up one time. The rearrangement links TRBV11-3 to TRBJ2-7; D is unclear. This CDR3 is 16 amino acids long. V was pared by 2 bases and J by 5 bases, with 19 bases between. Germline V lookup: CDR1 SGHNT, CDR2 YENEEA. Here the CDR3 DNA reads TGTGCCAGCAGCTTATTCGTAAGGGCTGGGTTCCACGAGCAGTACTTC. Its translation is CASSLFVRAGFHEQYF.

This clone came up a few times. The germline gene is not matched at one end of the junction; a read error may be the cause. In DNA form, the CDR3 reads TGTGCCAGCAGTCAAGGTGCCAATGAGCAGTTCTTC. This translates into CASSQGANEQFF. The V call is TRBV3-1 (or the pseudogene TRBV3-2), the J call TRBJ2-1; D remains ambiguous. The CDR3 consists of 12 residues. Germline V lookup: CDR1 LGHDT, CDR2 YNNKEL (reference sequence).

This sequence joins TRBV28 and TRBJ2-7; D may be TRBD1 (6 bases). This CDR3 has 16 residues. The germline CDR1 and CDR2 sequences are MDHEN and SYDVKM. The V end lost 3 bases, the J end lost 0 bases, and 15 bases lay between the germline ends. CDR3 protein: CASSFMWQGTSYEQYF. CDR3 bases: TGTGCCAGCAGTTTTATGTGGCAGGGGACCTCCTACGAGCAGTACTTC.

The chain recombines TRBV27 with TRBJ2-7; D might be TRBD1 (5 bases). This CDR3 has 14 amino acids. V shed 8 bases and J shed 0 bases, with 14 bases lying between them. Germline CDR1 and CDR2: MNHEY and SMNVEV (reference sequence). The CDR3 is CASSSRGSSYEQYF. CDR3 DNA sequence: TGTGCCAGCTCGTCTAGGGGAAGCTCCTACGAGCAGTACTTC.

The rearrangement links TRBV6-5 to TRBJ2-1, with D possibly being TRBD1 or TRBD2 (6 bases each). The CDR3 is 14 residues long. CDR1 MNHEY and CDR2 SVGAGI come from the germline V gene. Trimming stripped 6 bases from V and 10 bases from J, with 19 bases between. In nucleotides, the CDR3 is TGTGCCAGCAGGACCGGGGGCAGGTCTTGGGAGCAGTTCTTC. This codes for CASRTGGRSWEQFF.

The rearrangement joins TRBV20-1 to TRBJ1-4; D unclear. Germline V CDR1 and CDR2: DFQATT, SNEGSKA (reference sequence). The V and J ends lost 6 bases and 4 bases respectively, with 6 bases between them. CDR3 length equals 11 residues. Written as DNA, the CDR3 is TGCAGTGCCCTTGGTAATGAAAAACTGTTTTTT. Translating it yields CSALGNEKLFF.

This clone was counted once. The rearrangement uses TRBV5-8 and TRBJ2-1; TRBD1 might be the D (6 bases). This CDR3 region has 14 residues. Per the germline V gene, CDR1 is SGHTS and CDR2 is YDEGEE. The V end lost 0 bases, the J end lost 7 bases, and 11 bases lay between the germline ends. CDR3 sequence (DNA): TGTGCCAGCAGCTTGGGACAGGACAAAAATGAGCAGTTCTTC. Protein sequence: CASSLGQDKNEQFF.

To note about this clone: This sample includes further DNA sequences coding for the same CDR3. V is TRBV9 and J is TRBJ1-4; perhaps TRBD1 as D (6 bases). V was pared by 3 bases and J by 0 bases, with 18 bases between. Germline V lookup: CDR1 SGDLS, CDR2 YYNGEE. This CDR3 has 18 amino acids. CDR3 DNA: TGTGCCAGCAGCGAAAGGGGGTGGGGGGCCGCAACTAATGAAAAACTGTTTTTT. The encoded protein is CASSERGWGAATNEKLFF.

A single count supports this clone. The V call is TRBV18, the J call TRBJ1-6; TRBD1 matches 7 bases. CDR3 length equals 18 residues. V trimming: 3 bases; J trimming: 9 bases; junction bases outside the gene matches: 17. Germline V lookup: CDR1 KGHSH, CDR2 LQKENI. The CDR3 here is CASSPTGQTFARGSPLHF. CDR3 sequence (DNA): TGTGCCAGCTCACCTACGGGACAGACTTTTGCCCGGGGTTCACCCCTCCACTTT.

The DNA for the CDR3 is TGTGCCAGCAGTTTGACAGGGGGCTCTGGAAATGAGCAGTTCTTC. Its protein product is CASSLTGGSGNEQFF. The V gene is TRBV6-6, the J gene TRBJ2-1, with 10 positions matching TRBD1. The CDR3 has 15 amino acids. J was trimmed by 7 bases and V by 4 bases; bases with no gene match: 7. Germline values: CDR1 MNHNY, CDR2 SVGAGI (reference sequence).

The genes are TRBV11-2 and TRBJ2-2; TRBD2 matches at 10 bases. V dropped 0 bases and J dropped 7; count of bases not matched to a gene: 11. The CDR3 extends over 18 amino acids. Germline lookup yields CDR1 SGHAT and CDR2 FQNNGV. The CDR3 loop reads CASSLERRLAGAFGELFF. The CDR3 DNA is TGTGCCAGCAGCTTAGAGCGGCGGCTAGCGGGAGCGTTCGGGGAGCTGTTTTTT.

The rearrangement uses TRBV19 and TRBJ2-7; D not certain. CDR3 size: 16 residues. V lost 3 bases and J 2 bases, leaving 17 bases between the germline ends. Germline CDR1 and CDR2: LNHDA and SQIVND (reference sequence). CDR3 DNA: TGTGCCAGTAGTATTCGATTCGAACAACCCCCCTACGAGCAGTACTTC. It translates to CASSIRFEQPPYEQYF.

This sequence joins TRBV19 and TRBJ2-7; 8 bases align to TRBD2. Germline-derived CDR1 and CDR2 are LNHDA and SQIVND (reference sequence). The CDR3 is 14 amino acids. The trim removed 1 base at V and 5 bases at J, leaving 4 bases unmatched. CDR3 bases: TGTGCCAGTAGTATAGGCCCGACTAGCGACGAGCAGTACTTC. Translated: CASSIGPTSDEQYF.

The rearrangement uses TRBV15 and TRBJ1-5, with D tentatively TRBD1 (5 bases). The length of the CDR3 is 16 residues. V was trimmed by 0 bases and J by 7 bases, leaving 16 bases between them. The germline CDR1 and CDR2 sequences are LNHNV and YYDKDF (reference sequence). CDR3 sequence (DNA): TGTGCCACCAGCAGAGATGGACAAAGACTAAGGCAGCCCCAGCATTTT. Amino acid sequence: CATSRDGQRLRQPQHF.

This clone has only a few counts. The genes are TRBV5-4 and TRBJ2-7; TRBD2 aligns across 8 bases. The CDR3 runs to 15 residues. CDR1 SGHNT and CDR2 YYREEE come from the germline V gene (reference sequence). J was trimmed by 0 bases and V by 6 bases; bases with no gene match: 8. This CDR3 is CASTPGGGFSYEQYF. The CDR3 coding sequence is TGTGCCAGCACCCCGGGGGGGGGCTTCTCCTACGAGCAGTACTTC.

V gene TRBV6-6 combines with J gene TRBJ2-7; 14 positions match TRBD2. Trimming at V came to 5 bases and at J to 2 bases, leaving 11 bases not matched to a gene. The CDR3 is made up of 18 amino acids. Per the germline V gene, CDR1 is MNHNY and CDR2 is SVGAGI (reference sequence). CDR3 in DNA: TGTGCCAGCAGTCGCACCGGACTAGCGGGAGGTATCACCTACGAGCAGTACTTC. Its translation is CASSRTGLAGGITYEQYF.

This clone was found once. This chain connects TRBV11-2 to TRBJ1-3; D unclear. The CDR3 spans 12 residues. Germline V gene lookup returns CDR1 SGHAT and CDR2 FQNNGV. V was clipped by 0 bases and J by 8 bases, with 5 bases between them. This chain's CDR3 is CASSLDDYTIYF. The CDR3 DNA follows: TGTGCCAGCAGCTTAGATGATTACACCATATATTTT. Full variable domain (outside the CDR3, taken from reference TRBV11-2 and TRBJ1-3): EAGVAQSPRYKIIEKRQSVAFWCNPISGHATLYWYQQILGQGPKLLIQFQNNGVVDDSQLPKDRFSAERLKGVDSTLKIQPAKLEDSAVYLCASSLDDYTIYFGEGSWLTVV.

The chain has TRBV28 and TRBJ1-1, with a tentative D call TRBD1 (6 bases). This CDR3 spans 16 amino acids. Germline CDR1 reads MDHEN; CDR2 reads SYDVKM. V lost 5 bases and J lost 4, with 20 bases in between. Written as DNA, the CDR3 is TGTGCCAGCAGTCCGACGGGGGGGGGCAAGGGCACTGAAGCTTTCTTT. Protein sequence: CASSPTGGGKGTEAFF.

The chain links TRBV6-2 or TRBV6-3 to TRBJ1-5; TRBD1 matches 7 bases. Trimming removed 4 bases from V and 4 bases from J; junction bases left unmatched: 10. CDR1 and CDR2 from the germline V gene are MNHEY and SVGEGT. The CDR3 covers 16 residues. The DNA for the CDR3 is TGTGCCAGCAGTTTTAACCGGGACAGACTAAATCAGCCCCAGCATTTT. Translating gives CASSFNRDRLNQPQHF.

V and J are TRBV29-1 and TRBJ1-2; D uncertain. V gave up 4 bases and J gave up 4 bases, with 10 bases separating them. Per the germline V gene, CDR1 is SQVTM and CDR2 is ANQGSEA. The CDR3 contains 12 residues. CDR3: CSVVSSLYGYTF. DNA of the CDR3: TGCAGCGTTGTTTCGTCACTCTATGGCTACACCTTC.

This rearrangement joins TRBV5-1 to TRBJ1-1; D unresolved. This CDR3 has 16 residues. CDR1 SGHRS and CDR2 YFSETQ come from the germline V gene. The germline V and J ends were trimmed by 4 bases and 0 bases, with 16 bases remaining between them. In DNA form, the CDR3 reads TGCGCCAGCAGCCCCGGTACGGGGAGAGTGAACACTGAAGCTTTCTTT. Residues: CASSPGTGRVNTEAFF.

The V gene is TRBV24-1, the J gene TRBJ2-2, with 9 bases matching TRBD1. There are 15 residues in the CDR3. V was clipped by 7 bases and J by 3 bases; unmatched bases: 5. Germline lookup yields CDR1 KGHDR and CDR2 SFDVKD. In DNA form, the CDR3 reads TGTGCCACCAGGACCGGGACAGGGTACACCGGGGAGCTGTTTTTT. This sequence encodes CATRTGTGYTGELFF.

The gene calls are TRBV6-5 and TRBJ2-1; D unclear. Trimming took 7 bases from V and 8 from J, leaving 15 bases between them. CDR3 length: 13 residues. CDR1 and CDR2 from the germline V gene are MNHEY and SVGAGI. CDR3: CASNLLGDHEQFF. As DNA, the CDR3 is TGTGCCAGCAACCTCCTGGGCGATCATGAGCAGTTCTTC.

The chain couples TRBV4-2 to TRBJ2-1; TRBD1 agrees at 7 bases. The germline V gene has CDR1 LGHNA and CDR2 YNFKEQ. J lost 3 bases, V lost 4 bases, and 9 bases had no gene match. The CDR3 covers 16 residues. CDR3 nucleotides: TGTGCCAGCAGCCCAGAGGGGCAGGGGGACTACAATGAGCAGTTCTTC. Amino acids: CASSPEGQGDYNEQFF.

This clone was picked up a small number of times. The chain couples TRBV27 to TRBJ2-1; either TRBD1 or TRBD2 may fit D (5 bases each). Deletions cut 8 bases from V and 6 bases from J, with 20 bases between. From germline, CDR1 is MNHEY and CDR2 SMNVEV (reference sequence). The CDR3 has 15 amino acids. DNA of the CDR3: TGTGCCAGCGGCCCGGGGCAGGGAGTTGGCAATGAGCAGTTCTTC. Translating gives CASGPGQGVGNEQFF.